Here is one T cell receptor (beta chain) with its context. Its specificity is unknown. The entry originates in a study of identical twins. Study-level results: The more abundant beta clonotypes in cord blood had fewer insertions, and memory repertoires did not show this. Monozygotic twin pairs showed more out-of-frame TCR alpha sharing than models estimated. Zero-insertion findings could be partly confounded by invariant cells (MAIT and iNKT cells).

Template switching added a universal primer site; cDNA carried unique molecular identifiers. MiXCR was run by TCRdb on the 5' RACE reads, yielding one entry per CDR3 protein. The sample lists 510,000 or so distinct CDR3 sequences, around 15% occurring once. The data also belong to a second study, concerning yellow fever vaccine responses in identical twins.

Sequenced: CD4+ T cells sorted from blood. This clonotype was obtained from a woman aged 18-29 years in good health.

Written as DNA, the CDR3 is TGCAGTGCTAGGGTCTGGGGGAACACTGAAGCTTTCTTT. Translation: CSARVWGNTEAFF. The chain links TRBV20-1 to TRBJ1-1; the D is unclear. The germline gives CDR1 DFQATT, CDR2 SNEGSKA (reference sequence). The CDR3 sequence is 13 residues long. Trimming cost V 3 bases and J 1 base, with 9 bases left between them.